The 29 T cell receptor beta chains given below trace back to one sample, sequenced in a study of cytomegalovirus exposure and HLA in healthy donors. Researchers ran the PCR with 60 Vbeta and 13 Jbeta primers. Data came from immunoSEQ multiplex PCR; TCRdb stores just in-frame clones and leaves some out. This sample has some 150,000 clones, with over 60% found just once. The sample consisted of PBMCs. These receptor sequences come from a female donor in good health and CMV-seropositive.

This sequence joins TRBV2 and TRBJ2-3; TRBD2 matches 10 bases. Germline lookup yields CDR1 SNHLY and CDR2 FYNNEI. Trimming removed 6 bases from V and 1 base from J; junction bases left unmatched: 7. The CDR3 consists of 16 residues. The CDR3 sequence: CASSALLAGGTDTQYF. CDR3 coding DNA: TGTGCCAGCAGCGCTCTGCTAGCGGGGGGCACAGATACGCAGTATTTT. Full variable domain (outside the CDR3, taken from reference TRBV2 and TRBJ2-3): EPEVTQTPSHQVTQMGQEVILRCVPISNHLYFYWYRQILGQKVEFLVSFYNNEISEKSEIFDDQFSVERPDGSNFTLKIRSTKLEDSAMYFCASSALLAGGTDTQYFGPGTRLTVL.

J is TRBJ2-7 and V is TRBV4-1; maybe TRBD1 (5 bases). Looked up from germline, CDR1 is MGHRA and CDR2 is YSYEKL. V was clipped by 1 base and J by 3 bases, with 10 bases between them. The CDR3 has 14 amino acids. CDR3 protein: CASSQAQGLYEQYF. The CDR3 DNA reads TGCGCCAGCAGCCAAGCCCAGGGCCTCTACGAGCAGTACTTC.

This chain uses TRBV6-6 with TRBJ1-1; maybe TRBD1 (5 bases). The germline V and J ends were trimmed by 4 bases and 2 bases, with 17 bases remaining between them. The CDR3 consists of 16 residues. Per the germline V gene, CDR1 is MNHNY and CDR2 is SVGAGI (reference sequence). The CDR3 here is CASSSPRGSFNTEAFF. CDR3 coding DNA: TGTGCCAGCAGTTCCCCCCGGGGGTCGTTCAACACTGAAGCTTTCTTT.

V is TRBV7-7 and J is TRBJ2-3, with a weak D call TRBD1 (7 bases). V was pared by 5 bases and J by 0 bases, with 12 bases between. Per the germline V gene, CDR1 is SSHAT and CDR2 is FNYEAQ (reference sequence). CDR3 length: 15 amino acids. The CDR3 DNA reads as TGTGCCAGCAGCCAGGGGGGCTTTAGCACAGATACGCAGTATTTT. This encodes CASSQGGFSTDTQYF.

V and J are TRBV12-5 and TRBJ1-1; 7 nucleotides line up with TRBD1. The CDR3 covers 14 residues. V lost 5 bases, J lost 0 bases, and 3 bases stayed unmatched. The germline V gene encodes CDR1 LGHNT and CDR2 FRNRAP. In nucleotides, the CDR3 is TGTGCTAGTGGTCTGGACAGGCTGAACACTGAAGCTTTCTTT. Protein product: CASGLDRLNTEAFF.

This clone was observed a single time. This chain connects TRBV11-2 to TRBJ2-7; 8 positions match TRBD2. With 1 base clipped from V and 5 bases from J, the junction kept 4 bases outside the gene matches. CDR1 and CDR2 from the germline V gene are SGHAT and FQNNGV. This CDR3 is 14 amino acids long. The CDR3 bases are TGTGCCAGCAGCTTAGCGGGAGGGCCCCACGAGCAGTACTTC. Translating it yields CASSLAGGPHEQYF.

The chain is built from TRBV30 and TRBJ2-5; 9 bases are shared with TRBD1. The DNA end lines up better with TRBJ2-7; the J call may be wrong. The CDR3 length is 14 residues. In germline, CDR1 is GTSNPN, CDR2 SVGIG (reference sequence). CDR3 bases: TGTGCCTGGGGGCCGGGACAGGGATCCCACGAGCAGTACTTC. This sequence encodes CAWGPGQGSHEQYF.

A few counts support this clone. This chain uses TRBV29-1 with TRBJ2-2; weak D call: TRBD2 (5 bases). Trimming removed 6 bases from V and 2 bases from J, with 10 bases in between. This CDR3 is built from 13 residues. In germline, CDR1 is SQVTM, CDR2 ANQGSEA. Here the CDR3 reads CSVSGLNTGELFF. The CDR3 region has the DNA TGCAGCGTGAGCGGATTAAACACCGGGGAGCTGTTTTTT.

Only a few counts were recorded for this clone. This chain uses TRBV7-9 with TRBJ2-1; no reliable D call. CDR3 length equals 15 residues. V lost 2 bases, J lost 0 bases, and 8 bases lay in between. Germline values: CDR1 SEHNR, CDR2 FQNEAQ (reference sequence). The CDR3 coding sequence is TGTGCCAGCAGCTTACTAGGAAGCTCCTACAATGAGCAGTTCTTC. This codes for CASSLLGSSYNEQFF.

The chain couples TRBV5-5 to TRBJ1-2; no definite D call. With 4 bases removed from V and 6 bases from J, the gap between germline ends came to 13 bases. The germline CDR1 and CDR2 sequences are SGHKS and YYEKEE (reference sequence). CDR3 length equals 13 residues. The CDR3 here is CASSLRWAHGYTF. CDR3 in DNA: TGTGCCAGCAGCCTTCGATGGGCCCATGGCTACACCTTC.

This rearrangement joins TRBV7-6 to TRBJ2-7, with 8 nucleotides matching TRBD2. V was clipped by 5 bases and J by 4 bases; unmatched bases: 10. This CDR3 region has 15 residues. The germline gives CDR1 SGHVS, CDR2 FNYEAQ. CDR3 region: CASSPTAGVQYEQYF. CDR3 bases: TGTGCCAGCAGCCCCACAGCGGGGGTCCAATACGAGCAGTACTTC.

This clone came up once. The rearrangement joins TRBV19 to TRBJ2-1; 12 positions agree with TRBD2. Losses at the gene ends were 8 bases for V and 10 bases for J; bases not matched to a gene: 15. The length of the CDR3 is 16 residues. Per germline, CDR1 LNHDA and CDR2 SQIVND (reference sequence). DNA of the CDR3: TGTGCCAGTGGCCCCCAGGGACTAGCGGGTTTTGACGAGCAGTTCTTC. Translation gives CASGPQGLAGFDEQFF.

The chain employs TRBV6-1 and TRBJ2-3, with 10 bases fitting TRBD1. CDR3 length: 15 amino acids. CDR1 and CDR2 (germline): MNHNS, SASEGT. Losses at the gene ends were 5 bases for V and 2 bases for J; bases not matched to a gene: 4. As DNA, the CDR3 is TGTGCCAGCAGTATTGGGACAGGGGACACAGATACGCAGTATTTT. This codes for CASSIGTGDTDTQYF.

V gene TRBV6-1 combines with J gene TRBJ2-3; tentatively, D is TRBD1 (6 bases). This CDR3 comprises 15 residues. Trimming left V 5 bases short and J 2 bases short, with 14 bases between. Germline CDR1 reads MNHNS; CDR2 reads SASEGT. In DNA form, the CDR3 reads TGTGCCAGCAGTACTGGACAGTTATACACAGATACGCAGTATTTT. Translating it yields CASSTGQLYTDTQYF.

This clone was detected once. The genes are TRBV5-1 and TRBJ1-1; 10 nucleotides align to TRBD1. Germline V gene data show CDR1 as SGHRS and CDR2 as YFSETQ. Trimming took 3 bases from V and 4 from J; bases not matched to a gene: 3. The CDR3 sequence is 14 residues long. The CDR3 reads CASSYRDRGTEAFF. The CDR3 nucleotides are TGCGCCAGCAGCTACCGGGACAGGGGCACTGAAGCTTTCTTT.

This clone was recorded only once. The CDR3, as DNA: TGTGCCTGGAGTGTACCCGGGACAGGCCTTAACTATGGCTACACCTTC. Protein: CAWSVPGTGLNYGYTF. The chain carries TRBV30 and TRBJ1-2; 8 bases line up with TRBD1. This CDR3 contains 16 residues. The germline V gene has CDR1 GTSNPN and CDR2 SVGIG (reference sequence). V shed 0 bases and J 1 base; nucleotides not matched to a gene: 7.

The chain recombines TRBV19 with TRBJ1-1; D might be TRBD1 (5 bases). V was clipped by 5 bases and J by 1 base, with 8 bases between them. Looked up from germline, CDR1 is LNHDA and CDR2 is SQIVND (reference sequence). This CDR3 is 13 amino acids long. The CDR3: CASSLTGNTEAFF. The CDR3 bases are TGTGCCAGTAGTCTCACAGGGAACACTGAAGCTTTCTTT.

The V gene is TRBV7-2, the J gene TRBJ1-2, with unresolved D. CDR3 length: 14 amino acids. Germline CDR1 reads SGHTA; CDR2 reads FQGNSA. Trimming stripped 0 bases from V and 0 bases from J, with 5 bases between. CDR3 DNA: TGTGCCAGCAGCTTAGCAGCTACTAACTATGGCTACACCTTC. Translating it yields CASSLAATNYGYTF.

This chain connects TRBV11-3 to TRBJ2-7; D may be TRBD2 (5 bases). V was trimmed by 5 bases and J by 0 bases, leaving 11 bases between them. The germline V gene has CDR1 SGHNT and CDR2 YENEEA. There are 14 residues in the CDR3. The CDR3 DNA sequence: TGTGCCAGCAGCCCGGACTGGAGCTCCTACGAGCAGTACTTC. Translated: CASSPDWSSYEQYF.

The chain employs TRBV27 and TRBJ2-1; 9 bases agree with TRBD2. This CDR3 has 12 amino acids. Trimming cost V 6 bases and J 11 bases; bases outside gene matches: 5. Germline V lookup: CDR1 MNHEY, CDR2 SMNVEV (reference sequence). The CDR3 DNA sequence: TGTGCCAGCAGCAGACTAGCGGACCAGCAGTTCTTC. Its translation is CASSRLADQQFF.

This sequence joins TRBV10-1 and TRBJ1-1, with D perhaps matching TRBD1 (6 bases). CDR3 size: 15 residues. Germline values: CDR1 WNHNN, CDR2 SYGVQD (reference sequence). V gave up 10 bases and J gave up 5 bases, with 23 bases separating them. The CDR3 DNA sequence: TGCGCCACTAAAGAACCGCCGGGGGGCGAGACTGAAGCTTTCTTT. Its translation is CATKEPPGGETEAFF.

CDR3 amino acids: CASAKENEQFF. The CDR3 bases are TGTGCTAGTGCCAAAGAGAATGAGCAGTTCTTC. The chain uses TRBV12-5 and TRBJ2-1; D not resolved. Germline V gives CDR1 LGHNT, CDR2 FRNRAP. The ends were cut back, 7 bases at V and 7 bases at J, with 8 bases in the middle. CDR3 length equals 11 residues.

The chain is built from TRBV5-4 and TRBJ2-7; TRBD2 matches at 11 bases. The CDR3 extends over 17 amino acids. The J segment lost 2 bases and the V segment lost 0 bases, leaving 7 bases of the junction unmatched. The V gene's germline CDR1 is SGHNT and CDR2 YYREEE (reference sequence). The CDR3 spells CASSLGYSGGAAYEQYF. CDR3 bases: TGTGCCAGCAGCTTGGGGTATAGCGGGGGGGCAGCCTACGAGCAGTACTTC.

A word on this clone: Distinct nucleotide sequences in the sample also encode this CDR3. The chain recombines TRBV18 with TRBJ1-3, with 10 bases matching TRBD1. Germline V gene data show CDR1 as KGHSH and CDR2 as LQKENI. V trimming: 3 bases; J trimming: 2 bases; junction bases outside the gene matches: 1. The CDR3 covers 15 residues. CDR3 bases: TGTGCCAGCTCACCCGGGACAGGGGCTGGAAACACCATATATTTT. Protein: CASSPGTGAGNTIYF.

This chain links TRBV5-1 with TRBJ1-2; 7 nucleotides align to TRBD1. V lost 4 bases and J lost 4; bases outside the gene matches: 4. The CDR3 has 13 amino acids. Germline lookup yields CDR1 SGHRS and CDR2 YFSETQ. This chain's CDR3 is CASSAGGFYGYTF. CDR3 DNA: TGCGCCAGCAGCGCAGGGGGATTCTATGGCTACACCTTC. Using reference TRBV5-1 and TRBJ1-2 for the parts outside the CDR3, the full variable domain is KAGVTQTPRYLIKTRGQQVTLSCSPISGHRSVSWYQQTPGQGLQFLFEYFSETQRNKGNFPGRFSGRQFSNSRSEMNVSTLELGDSALYLCASSAGGFYGYTFGSGTRLTVV.

This clone was seen more than once but under ten times. The chain joins TRBV11-3 to TRBJ2-7; D is unresolved. Between the trimmed V and J ends, which lost 0 bases and 6 bases, there was a span of 15 bases. CDR1 is SGHNT, CDR2 YENEEA, per germline. CDR3 size: 15 residues. The chain's CDR3 is CASSLDRQLGSEQYF. For the CDR3, the DNA is TGTGCCAGCAGCTTAGATAGACAACTCGGTAGCGAGCAGTACTTC. Full variable domain (missing parts from reference TRBV11-3 and TRBJ2-7): EAGVVQSPRYKIIEKKQPVAFWCNPISGHNTLYWYLQNLGQGPELLIRYENEEAVDDSQLPKDRFSAERLKGVDSTLKIQPAELGDSAVYLCASSLDRQLGSEQYFGPGTRLTVT.

J is TRBJ1-1 and V is TRBV7-9, with D uncertain. This CDR3 region has 13 residues. The V and J ends lost 6 bases and 1 base respectively, with 9 bases between them. Germline V lookup: CDR1 SEHNR, CDR2 FQNEAQ (reference sequence). This chain's CDR3 is CASSQTPNTEAFF. CDR3 DNA sequence: TGTGCCAGCAGTCAGACACCGAACACTGAAGCTTTCTTT.

This chain uses TRBV5-1 with TRBJ2-1; 13 bases fit TRBD2. V dropped 2 bases and J dropped 6; count of bases not matched to a gene: 8. Looked up from germline, CDR1 is SGHRS and CDR2 is YFSETQ. The CDR3 contains 17 residues. CDR3 protein: CASSFTSGGALGNEQFF. As DNA, the CDR3 is TGCGCCAGCAGCTTTACTAGCGGGGGGGCCCTGGGCAATGAGCAGTTCTTC.

The chain employs TRBV9 and TRBJ1-4; D perhaps matches TRBD1 (6 bases). CDR1 is SGDLS and CDR2 is YYNGEE in the germline V gene. This CDR3 region has 14 residues. V lost 1 base to trimming and J lost 7 bases, with 11 bases between them. CDR3 amino acids: CASSVNPDSEKLFF. CDR3 bases: TGTGCCAGCAGCGTAAACCCGGACAGTGAAAAACTGTTTTTT.